The 12 T cell receptor beta chains below all came from one sample that was sequenced in a study of T cells in Graves' hyperthyroidism and ophthalmopathy. What was amplified from RNA transcripts were TCR beta CDR3 regions. Initially, a first-round RT-PCR of the TCR CDR3 employed the HTBI primer set. One entry per CDR3 protein, called by TCRdb with MiXCR from the multiplex PCR reads. Altogether around 350,000 distinct CDR3 sequences are present, about 18% being singletons, with the ten largest covering almost 35%. Sequencing input: blood. The receptors originated from a woman under 40 with Graves' hyperthyroidism that later progressed to Graves' ophthalmopathy.

The V and J genes are TRBV11-3 and TRBJ1-4; D is uncertain. CDR3 length equals 17 residues. Trimming removed 4 bases at V and 3 bases at J, with 18 bases between. Per germline, CDR1 SGHNT and CDR2 YENEEA. This CDR3 is CASSSSGGMRANEKLFF. The CDR3, as DNA: TGTGCCAGCAGCTCAAGTGGAGGGATGAGGGCTAATGAAAAACTGTTTTTT.

This clonotype was observed a handful of times. The chain is built from TRBV20-1 and TRBJ2-1, with 10 bases matching TRBD2. Germline V gives CDR1 DFQATT, CDR2 SNEGSKA (reference sequence). The CDR3 has 16 residues. V lost 0 bases and J lost 2; bases outside the gene matches: 4. The CDR3 is CSARDPGLATYNEQFF. Written as DNA, the CDR3 is TGCAGTGCTAGAGATCCGGGACTAGCGACCTACAATGAGCAGTTCTTC.

This clonotype was observed at least ten times. The CDR3 coding sequence is TGTGCCAGCAGTTACAACCTTTGGGGGAGCACTGAAGCTTTCTTT. Translating it yields CASSYNLWGSTEAFF. The chain has TRBV6-2 or TRBV6-3 and TRBJ1-1; D perhaps matches TRBD1 (5 bases). CDR3 length: 15 amino acids. Germline V gene sequence: CDR1 MNHEY, CDR2 SVGEGT. V dropped 2 bases and J dropped 4 bases, with 14 bases sitting between them.

There are a few counts of this clonotype. The chain joins TRBV19 to TRBJ1-5; TRBD1 aligns across 7 bases. The CDR3 spans 15 residues. V lost 6 bases and J lost 3; bases outside the gene matches: 8. CDR1 is LNHDA, CDR2 SQIVND, per germline (reference sequence). The CDR3, as DNA: TGTGCCAGTAGGTTTGGAGGGGGCTTCAATCAGCCCCAGCATTTT. This sequence encodes CASRFGGGFNQPQHF.

This clonotype came up many times. The chain combines TRBV28 with TRBJ1-1; weak D call: TRBD1 (6 bases). The length of the CDR3 is 15 residues. The germline gives CDR1 MDHEN, CDR2 SYDVKM. Trimming pared 1 base from V and 3 bases from J, leaving 12 bases between. DNA of the CDR3: TGTGCCAGCAGTTTATTGCTGGCAGGGGACACTGAAGCTTTCTTT. It is translated as CASSLLLAGDTEAFF.

This chain joins TRBV24-1 and TRBJ1-4; D is uncertain. This CDR3 contains 15 residues. Trimming took off 3 bases at V and 0 bases at J, with 7 bases between the two ends. CDR1 and CDR2 (germline): KGHDR, SFDVKD. The CDR3 loop reads CATSDPYATNEKLFF. CDR3 coding DNA: TGTGCCACCAGTGATCCGTACGCAACTAATGAAAAACTGTTTTTT.

This clonotype was seen a few times. The rearrangement uses TRBV5-1 and TRBJ2-2; 9 bases line up with TRBD1. V trimming: 0 bases; J trimming: 0 bases; junction bases outside the gene matches: 6. The germline V gene encodes CDR1 SGHRS and CDR2 YFSETQ. This CDR3 contains 18 residues. This CDR3 is CASSLGQGVRANTGELFF. Written as DNA, the CDR3 is TGCGCCAGCAGCTTGGGACAGGGGGTCCGCGCGAACACCGGGGAGCTGTTTTTT.

Many counts were recorded for this clonotype. CDR3 amino acids: CASSYDRGSDHYGYTF. CDR3 in DNA: TGTGCCAGCAGTTACGACAGGGGGTCGGATCACTATGGCTACACCTTC. J is TRBJ1-2 and V is TRBV6-5; TRBD1 aligns across 9 bases. The CDR3 loop spans 16 amino acids. Per germline, CDR1 MNHEY and CDR2 SVGAGI. The J segment lost 3 bases and the V segment lost 2 bases, leaving 7 bases of the junction unmatched.

This clonotype was found a few times. The chain uses TRBV4-2 and TRBJ2-4; no clear D. The CDR3 is 20 amino acids. The V end lost 0 bases, the J end lost 0 bases, and 21 bases lay between the germline ends. From germline, CDR1 is LGHNA and CDR2 YNFKEQ. The CDR3 nucleotides are TGTGCCAGCAGCCAAGATTTGGCCAGAAATATGAACCTAGCCAAAAACATTCAGTACTTC. This encodes CASSQDLARNMNLAKNIQYF.

The table lists this clonotype with many counts. The chain couples TRBV4-1 to TRBJ1-3; maybe TRBD1 (5 bases). CDR1 is MGHRA, CDR2 YSYEKL, per germline. The CDR3 consists of 16 residues. Trimming left V 1 base short and J 0 bases short, with 10 bases between. The CDR3 coding sequence is TGCGCCAGCAGCCAAGGCCACAGGATCTCTGGAAACACCATATATTTT. This codes for CASSQGHRISGNTIYF.

The chain couples TRBV10-3 to TRBJ1-1; D might be TRBD1 (5 bases). CDR1 is ENHRY and CDR2 is SYGVKD in the germline V gene. This CDR3 comprises 14 residues. V lost 4 bases and J lost 1, with 10 bases in between. CDR3 loop: CAISGPGTNTEAFF. The CDR3 coding sequence is TGTGCCATCAGTGGCCCAGGGACGAACACTGAAGCTTTCTTT.

Ten or more counts support this clonotype. The V call is TRBV27, the J call TRBJ1-1; D perhaps matches TRBD1 (6 bases). Germline values: CDR1 MNHEY, CDR2 SMNVEV (reference sequence). Trimming removed 6 bases at V and 7 bases at J, with 18 bases between. The CDR3 runs 14 residues. The CDR3 sequence is CASRPVGAAYEAFF. The CDR3 coding sequence is TGTGCCAGCAGGCCAGTGGGGGCCGCCTATGAAGCTTTCTTT.